Below are 10 T cell receptor beta chains sequenced from a single sample in a study of metastatic and nonmetastatic thyroid tumors (dated by TCRdb to the early 2020s). Libraries were made using PCR. The reads were generated on an Illumina HiSeq 4000. The public reads were reprocessed in TCRdb via fastp at Q25 and MiXCR, keeping in-frame beta chains. This sample holds about 12,000 clones; 27% were observed only once. The ten largest clones represent 15% to 20% of the sample. None of the patients had been given any treatment before thyroid surgery. Sequenced sample: tumor tissue. The receptors shown here come from a female donor with papillary thyroid cancer or a benign thyroid nodule (not recorded which). Some clones in this sample may be carry-over from other donors' samples.

This clone rates as medium-sized. The chain carries TRBV6-1 and TRBJ1-6; no firm D call. Germline-derived CDR1 and CDR2 are MNHNS and SASEGT. Trimming took off 5 bases at V and 10 bases at J, with 12 bases between the two ends. The CDR3 has 13 amino acids. CDR3 nucleotides: TGTGCCAGCAGTATCATCGTTGGATCACCCCTCCACTTT. Its translation is CASSIIVGSPLHF.

This chain joins TRBV19 and TRBJ1-2; D uncertain. Germline assignment: CDR1 LNHDA and CDR2 SQIVND (reference sequence). V was shortened by 11 bases and J by 8 bases, with 18 bases between the two germline ends. CDR3 length equals 12 residues. CDR3 amino acids: CACSPLSGGYTF. In DNA form, the CDR3 reads TGTGCCTGCTCCCCCTTGAGTGGCGGCTACACCTTC.

This clone was observed a handful of times. The CDR3, as DNA: TGTGCATTCAGGGAGTCGTGCGAGCAGTACTTC. Its translation is CAFRESCEQYF. This sequence joins TRBV6-2 or TRBV6-3 and TRBJ2-7, with D perhaps being TRBD1 or TRBD2 (5 bases each). The length of the CDR3 is 11 residues. Per germline, CDR1 MNHEY and CDR2 SVGEGT.

This clone was counted between two and nine times. The chain is built from TRBV27 and TRBJ2-7; tentative D call: TRBD1 (6 bases). Germline V CDR1 and CDR2: MNHEY, SMNVEV (reference sequence). This CDR3 is built from 13 residues. Trimming stripped 8 bases from V and 0 bases from J, with 11 bases between. The CDR3 DNA reads TGTGCCAGCCACGGGACAAGCTCCTACGAGCAGTACTTC. This gives the protein CASHGTSSYEQYF.

This chain connects TRBV28 to TRBJ1-2; TRBD1 agrees at 7 bases. The germline gives CDR1 MDHEN, CDR2 SYDVKM. The length of the CDR3 is 15 residues. V gave up 2 bases and J gave up 7 bases; unmatched junction bases: 10. This CDR3 reads CASSLRDSWAGGYTF. The CDR3 DNA reads as TGTGCCAGCAGTTTACGGGACAGTTGGGCCGGTGGCTACACCTTC.

This clone came up many times. The chain recombines TRBV10-2 with TRBJ2-7, with TRBD2 matching over 9 bases. Germline V gene sequence: CDR1 WSHSY, CDR2 SAAADI. The ends lost 4 bases at V and 2 bases at J; junction bases unmatched: 6. The CDR3 extends over 15 amino acids. CDR3 region: CASSGSASGAYEQYF. The CDR3 DNA is TGCGCCAGCAGTGGGTCGGCTAGCGGGGCCTACGAGCAGTACTTC.

This clone ranks as medium-sized (0.01 to 0.1%). V gene TRBV5-1 combines with J gene TRBJ2-3; 12 bases match TRBD2. Germline trimming cut 0 bases from V and 4 bases from J; bases unmatched to any gene: 9. CDR3 length equals 18 residues. Germline V gene sequence: CDR1 SGHRS, CDR2 YFSETQ. In nucleotides, the CDR3 is TGCGCCAGCAGCTTGGGACTAGCGGGAGTAGGTCAGCCAGATACGCAGTATTTT. Protein sequence: CASSLGLAGVGQPDTQYF.

The table lists this clone with a few counts. The gene calls are TRBV25-1 and TRBJ2-7; D not resolved. Germline V CDR1 and CDR2: MGHDK, SYGVNS. The CDR3 runs to 11 residues. V gave up 4 bases and J gave up 4 bases, with 5 bases separating them. The CDR3 region is CASSVGYEQYF. The CDR3, as DNA: TGTGCCAGCAGTGTGGGTTACGAGCAGTACTTC.

This clone was counted many times. V and J are TRBV20-1 and TRBJ2-5, with D perhaps TRBD1 or TRBD2 (5 bases each). CDR1 DFQATT and CDR2 SNEGSKA come from the germline V gene (reference sequence). With 8 bases removed from V and 1 base from J, the gap between germline ends came to 11 bases. This CDR3 comprises 12 residues. This CDR3 reads CSFSGTQETQYF. The CDR3 DNA is TGCAGTTTCTCTGGGACCCAAGAGACCCAGTACTTC.

This rearrangement joins TRBV20-1 to TRBJ2-1; TRBD2 aligns across 9 bases. The germline gives CDR1 DFQATT, CDR2 SNEGSKA (reference sequence). The CDR3 is 15 residues long. V dropped 0 bases and J dropped 7; count of bases not matched to a gene: 7. CDR3 nucleotides: TGCAGTGCTAGAGATGAGCGGGGGGCCGGGAATGAGCAGTTCTTC. Translation: CSARDERGAGNEQFF.